This T cell receptor (beta chain) stems from a study of T cells in Graves' hyperthyroidism and ophthalmopathy. Looking at the study overall: Peripheral blood collection took place at initial diagnosis, before any treatment.

With respect to this clonotype: What it binds is not known.

Broader study findings: Most thyroid clonotypes expanded above 0.001 were also detected in blood. Separation of ophthalmopathy from stable hyperthyroidism was achieved by a 13 V-J model.

Authors of the study amplified TCR beta CDR3 regions from RNA transcripts. Carried out on the TCR CDR3, a first-round RT-PCR used the HTBI primer set. TCRdb re-called the multiplex PCR reads with MiXCR, one entry per CDR3 protein. The sample consists of about 610,000 distinct CDR3 sequences, approximately 15% of them appearing once. In germline, CDR1 is SEHNR, CDR2 FQNEAQ (reference sequence). The CDR3 sequence is 12 residues long. V dropped 1 base and J dropped 8 bases, with 9 bases sitting between them. The diagnostic basis comprised clinical symptoms, serum thyroxine and TRAb, thyroid ultrasound and orbital computed tomography.

This sequence originates from a woman in her thirties or forties with Graves' ophthalmopathy. The chain uses TRBV7-9 and TRBJ2-7; possibly TRBD1 for D (5 bases). The sequencing sample was made of blood. CDR3: CASSLVQGQQYF. The CDR3 bases are TGTGCCAGCAGCTTAGTCCAGGGCCAGCAGTACTTC.